This record looks at one TCR beta chain sequence and its context. Per the study methods: Amplified reference gene primers provided the basis for estimating nucleated cell counts. Generated by immunoSEQ multiplex PCR, the TCRdb table keeps only in-frame clones and is missing some. That table gives V, J and clone size, and the DNA gave D and trimming. The sample lists roughly 250,000 clones, 85% to 90% seen once, with about 1.6% in the top ten. The CDR3 has 13 residues. Deletions cut 5 bases from V and 1 base from J, with 8 bases between. The data derive from a study of blood T cell repertoires in COVID-19. The wider study: PBMCs, B-cell-depleted T cells, or T cells provided the cDNA or gDNA that made up the material.

The study drew participants aged about 18 to 89 years from 24 US areas. Recovered participants had two consecutive negative NP/OP PCR tests, healthcare professional clearance, or symptom resolution. The chain combines TRBV12-3 or TRBV12-4 with TRBJ1-2; D might be TRBD1 (6 bases). Sequencing was carried out using PBMCs or T cells enriched from blood (not recorded which). The receptor was isolated from a woman between 45 and 60 years old who had recovered from COVID-19. The CDR3 spells CASSMDSNYGYTF. Written as DNA, the CDR3 is TGTGCCAGCAGTATGGACAGTAACTATGGCTACACCTTC.